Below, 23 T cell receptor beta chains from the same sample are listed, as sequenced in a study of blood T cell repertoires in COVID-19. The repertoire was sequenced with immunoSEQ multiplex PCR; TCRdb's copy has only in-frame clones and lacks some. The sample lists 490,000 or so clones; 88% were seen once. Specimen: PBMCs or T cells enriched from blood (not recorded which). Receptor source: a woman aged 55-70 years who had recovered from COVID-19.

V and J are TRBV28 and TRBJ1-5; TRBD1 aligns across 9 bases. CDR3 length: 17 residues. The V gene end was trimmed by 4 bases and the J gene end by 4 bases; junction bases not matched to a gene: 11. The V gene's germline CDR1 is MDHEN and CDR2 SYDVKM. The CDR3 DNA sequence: TGTGCCAGCAGTTCCTCCCTGCCGGGACAGGGAAATCAGCCCCAGCATTTT. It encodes CASSSSLPGQGNQPQHF.

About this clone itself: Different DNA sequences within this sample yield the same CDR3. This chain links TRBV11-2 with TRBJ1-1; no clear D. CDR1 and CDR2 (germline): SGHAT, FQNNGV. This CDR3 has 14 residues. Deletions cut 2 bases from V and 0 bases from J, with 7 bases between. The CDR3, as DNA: TGTGCCAGCAGCTTACGGGGAATGAACACTGAAGCTTTCTTT. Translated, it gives CASSLRGMNTEAFF.

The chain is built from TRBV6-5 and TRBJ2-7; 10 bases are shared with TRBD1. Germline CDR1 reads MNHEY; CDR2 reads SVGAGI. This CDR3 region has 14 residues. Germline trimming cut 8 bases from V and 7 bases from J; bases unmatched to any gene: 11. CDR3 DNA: TGTGCCAGCGATCCCGGGACAGGGGCTTGGGAGCAGTACGTC. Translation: CASDPGTGAWEQYV.

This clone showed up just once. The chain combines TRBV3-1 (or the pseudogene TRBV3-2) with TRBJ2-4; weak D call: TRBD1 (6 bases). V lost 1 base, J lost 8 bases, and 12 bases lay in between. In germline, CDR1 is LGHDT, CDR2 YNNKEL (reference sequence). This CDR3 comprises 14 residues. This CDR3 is CASSQVGQRDIQYF. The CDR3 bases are TGTGCCAGCAGCCAAGTTGGACAGAGGGACATTCAGTACTTC.

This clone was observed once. CDR3 amino acids: CASRMTGVEAFF. DNA for the CDR3: TGTGCCAGCAGGATGACAGGAGTTGAAGCTTTCTTT. This rearrangement joins TRBV2 to TRBJ1-1, with D tentatively TRBD1 (6 bases). Germline V gene data show CDR1 as SNHLY and CDR2 as FYNNEI. The germline V and J ends were trimmed by 6 bases and 7 bases, with 12 bases remaining between them. The CDR3 consists of 12 residues.

As DNA, the CDR3 is TGTGCCAGCTCACCAGTATTTCGACTAGCGGGGGGCATCCCAGATACGCAGTATTTT. Its protein is CASSPVFRLAGGIPDTQYF. This rearrangement joins TRBV18 to TRBJ2-3, with 13 bases aligning to TRBD2. The CDR3 extends over 19 amino acids. The V gene end was trimmed by 2 bases and the J gene end by 4 bases; junction bases not matched to a gene: 12. Germline V gene lookup returns CDR1 KGHSH and CDR2 LQKENI.

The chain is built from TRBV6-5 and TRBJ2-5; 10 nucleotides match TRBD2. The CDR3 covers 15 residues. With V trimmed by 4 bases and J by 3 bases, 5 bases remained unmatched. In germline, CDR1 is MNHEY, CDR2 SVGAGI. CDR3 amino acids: CASSSQGLAKETQYF. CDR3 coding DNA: TGTGCCAGCAGTTCCCAGGGACTAGCGAAAGAGACCCAGTACTTC.

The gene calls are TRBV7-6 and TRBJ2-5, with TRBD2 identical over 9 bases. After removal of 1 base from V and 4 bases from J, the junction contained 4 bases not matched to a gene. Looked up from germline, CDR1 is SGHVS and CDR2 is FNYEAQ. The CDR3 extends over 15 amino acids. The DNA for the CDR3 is TGTGCCAGCAGCTTAGGCGGGGGGGCCGGAGAGACCCAGTACTTC. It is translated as CASSLGGGAGETQYF. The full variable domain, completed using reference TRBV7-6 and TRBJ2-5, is GAGVSQSPRYKVTKRGQDVALRCDPISGHVSLYWYRQALGQGPEFLTYFNYEAQQDKSGLPNDRFSAERPEGSISTLTIQRTEQRDSAMYRCASSLGGGAGETQYFGPGTRLLVL.

The CDR3 here is CASSPAWQGTEAFF. The CDR3 nucleotides read TGTGCCAGCAGCCCCGCGTGGCAGGGGACTGAAGCTTTCTTT. The V gene is TRBV11-2, the J gene TRBJ1-1, with a tentative D call TRBD1 (6 bases). The CDR3 totals 14 residues. The germline V gene encodes CDR1 SGHAT and CDR2 FQNNGV. V was clipped by 5 bases and J by 5 bases, with 15 bases between them.

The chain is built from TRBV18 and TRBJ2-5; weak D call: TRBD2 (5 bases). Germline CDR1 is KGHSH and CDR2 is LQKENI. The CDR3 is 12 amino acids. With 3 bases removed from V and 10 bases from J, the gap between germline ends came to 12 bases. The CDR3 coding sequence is TGTGCCAGCTCACCGGATTTAGGAGGCCAGTACTTC. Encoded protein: CASSPDLGGQYF.

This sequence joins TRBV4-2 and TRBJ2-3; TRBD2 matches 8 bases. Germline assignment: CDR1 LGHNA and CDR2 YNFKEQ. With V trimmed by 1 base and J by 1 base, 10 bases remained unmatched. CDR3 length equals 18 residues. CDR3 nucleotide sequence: TGTGCCAGCAGCCAAGCTCGGGGGGGCCGACCTGGCACAGATACGCAGTATTTT. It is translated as CASSQARGGRPGTDTQYF.

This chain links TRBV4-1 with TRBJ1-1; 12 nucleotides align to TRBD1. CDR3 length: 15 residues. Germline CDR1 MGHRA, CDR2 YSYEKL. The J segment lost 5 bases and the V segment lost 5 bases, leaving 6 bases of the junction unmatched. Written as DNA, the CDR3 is TGCGCCAGCAGCTCACCGGGACAGGGGGCTACTGAAGCTTTCTTT. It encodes CASSSPGQGATEAFF.

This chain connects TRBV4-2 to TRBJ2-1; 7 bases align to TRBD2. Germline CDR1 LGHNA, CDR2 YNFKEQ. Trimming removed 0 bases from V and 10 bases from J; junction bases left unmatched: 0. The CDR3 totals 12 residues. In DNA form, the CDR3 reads TGTGCCAGCAGCCAAGACGGGGGGGAGCAGTTCTTC. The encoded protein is CASSQDGGEQFF.

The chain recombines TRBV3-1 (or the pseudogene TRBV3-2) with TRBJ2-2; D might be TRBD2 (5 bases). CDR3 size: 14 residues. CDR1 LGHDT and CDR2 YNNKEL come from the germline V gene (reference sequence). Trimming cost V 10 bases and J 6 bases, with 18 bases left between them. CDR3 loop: CATNAGGLAGELFF. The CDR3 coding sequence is TGTGCCACTAATGCGGGTGGGTTAGCCGGGGAGCTGTTTTTT.

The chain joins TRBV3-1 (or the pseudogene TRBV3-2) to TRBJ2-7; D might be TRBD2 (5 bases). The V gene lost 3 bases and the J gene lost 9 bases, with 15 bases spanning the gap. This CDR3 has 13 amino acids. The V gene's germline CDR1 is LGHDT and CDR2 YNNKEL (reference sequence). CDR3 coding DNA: TGTGCCAGCAGCCATGGACTCGACACCAGGCAGTACGTC. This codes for CASSHGLDTRQYV.

This chain's CDR3 is CASSLGGLSSYEQYF. CDR3 DNA: TGCGCCAGCAGCTTGGGGGGCCTCAGCTCCTACGAGCAGTACTTC. The rearrangement uses TRBV5-1 and TRBJ2-7, with D possibly matching TRBD1 (5 bases). Trimming left V 0 bases short and J 0 bases short, with 10 bases between. The CDR3 contains 15 residues. CDR1 SGHRS and CDR2 YFSETQ come from the germline V gene.

For the CDR3, the DNA is TGTGCCAGCAGCCCAGGGGGGACAGGGATGAACACTGAAGCTTTCTTT. This sequence encodes CASSPGGTGMNTEAFF. This chain uses TRBV11-3 with TRBJ1-1; 9 bases match TRBD1. CDR3 length: 16 residues. The germline gives CDR1 SGHNT, CDR2 YENEEA. Trimming at V came to 5 bases and at J to 0 bases, leaving 7 bases not matched to a gene. The full variable domain, rest sourced from reference TRBV11-3 and TRBJ1-1, is EAGVVQSPRYKIIEKKQPVAFWCNPISGHNTLYWYLQNLGQGPELLIRYENEEAVDDSQLPKDRFSAERLKGVDSTLKIQPAELGDSAVYLCASSPGGTGMNTEAFFGQGTRLTVV.

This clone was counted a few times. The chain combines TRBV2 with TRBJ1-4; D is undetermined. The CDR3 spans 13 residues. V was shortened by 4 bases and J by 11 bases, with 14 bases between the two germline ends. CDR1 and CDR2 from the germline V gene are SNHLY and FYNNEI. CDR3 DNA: TGTGCCAGCAGTGGGTCTGCGACATCTAAACTGTTTTTT. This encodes CASSGSATSKLFF.

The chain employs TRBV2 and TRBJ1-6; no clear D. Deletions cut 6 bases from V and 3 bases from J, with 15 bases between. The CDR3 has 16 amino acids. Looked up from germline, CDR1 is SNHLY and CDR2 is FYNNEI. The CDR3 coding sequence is TGTGCCAGCAGAGTCCAGGAATCCTACTATAATTCACCCCTCCACTTT. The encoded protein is CASRVQESYYNSPLHF.

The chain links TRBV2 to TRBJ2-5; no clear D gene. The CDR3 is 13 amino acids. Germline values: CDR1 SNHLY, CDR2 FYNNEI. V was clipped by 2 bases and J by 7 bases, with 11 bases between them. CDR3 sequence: CASSENPNGTQYF. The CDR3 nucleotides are TGTGCCAGCAGTGAAAATCCTAATGGGACCCAGTACTTC.

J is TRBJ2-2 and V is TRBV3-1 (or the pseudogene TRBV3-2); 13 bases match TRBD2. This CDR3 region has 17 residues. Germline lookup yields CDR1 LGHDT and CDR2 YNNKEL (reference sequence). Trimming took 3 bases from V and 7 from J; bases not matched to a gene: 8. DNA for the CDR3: TGTGCCAGCAGCCAGACTACTAGCGGGGGGGCGATCGGGGAGCTGTTTTTT. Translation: CASSQTTSGGAIGELFF.

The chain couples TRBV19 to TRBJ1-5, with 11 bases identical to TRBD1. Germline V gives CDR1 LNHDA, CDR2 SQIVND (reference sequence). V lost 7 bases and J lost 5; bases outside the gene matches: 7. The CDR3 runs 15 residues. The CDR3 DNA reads TGTGCCAGTATCCCAAGGGGACAGGGGGATCAGCCCCAGCATTTT. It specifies CASIPRGQGDQPQHF. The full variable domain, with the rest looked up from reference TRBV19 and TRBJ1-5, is DGGITQSPKYLFRKEGQNVTLSCEQNLNHDAMYWYRQDPGQGLRLIYYSQIVNDFQKGDIAEGYSVSREKKESFPLTVTSAQKNPTAFYLCASIPRGQGDQPQHFGDGTRLSIL.

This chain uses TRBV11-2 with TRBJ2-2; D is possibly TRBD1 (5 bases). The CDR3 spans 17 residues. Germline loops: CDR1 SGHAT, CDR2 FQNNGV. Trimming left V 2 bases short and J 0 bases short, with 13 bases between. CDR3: CASSLRGVSTNTGELFF. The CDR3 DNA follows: TGTGCCAGCAGCTTAAGGGGTGTGAGTACGAACACCGGGGAGCTGTTTTTT.